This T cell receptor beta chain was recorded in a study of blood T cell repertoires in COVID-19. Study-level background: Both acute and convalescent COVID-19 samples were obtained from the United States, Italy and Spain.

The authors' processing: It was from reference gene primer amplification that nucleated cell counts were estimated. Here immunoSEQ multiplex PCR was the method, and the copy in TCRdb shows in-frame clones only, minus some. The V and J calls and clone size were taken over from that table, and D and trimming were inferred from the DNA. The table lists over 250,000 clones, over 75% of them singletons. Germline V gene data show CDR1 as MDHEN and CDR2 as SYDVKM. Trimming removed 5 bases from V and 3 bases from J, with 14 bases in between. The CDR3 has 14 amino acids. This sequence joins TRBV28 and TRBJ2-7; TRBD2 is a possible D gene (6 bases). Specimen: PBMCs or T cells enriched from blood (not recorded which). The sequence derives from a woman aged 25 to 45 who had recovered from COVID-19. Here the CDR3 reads CASSLDYENYEQYF. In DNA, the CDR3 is TGTGCCAGCAGTCTGGACTACGAAAACTACGAGCAGTACTTC.